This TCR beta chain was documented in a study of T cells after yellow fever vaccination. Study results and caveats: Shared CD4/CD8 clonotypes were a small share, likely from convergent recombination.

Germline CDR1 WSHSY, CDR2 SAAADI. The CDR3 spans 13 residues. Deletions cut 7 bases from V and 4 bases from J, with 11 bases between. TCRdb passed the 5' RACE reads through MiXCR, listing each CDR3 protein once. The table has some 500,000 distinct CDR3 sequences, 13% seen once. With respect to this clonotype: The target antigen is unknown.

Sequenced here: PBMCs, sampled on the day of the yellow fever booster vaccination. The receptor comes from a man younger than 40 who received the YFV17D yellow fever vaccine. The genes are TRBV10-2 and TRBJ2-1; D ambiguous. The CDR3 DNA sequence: TGCGCCAGCAAGGACGTGGAATACAATGAGCAGTTCTTC. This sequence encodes CASKDVEYNEQFF.